These 23 T cell receptor beta chains were all obtained from the same sample, sequenced in a study of OX40 agonist ivuxolimab in advanced cancers. Using immunoSEQ multiplex PCR, the repertoire was profiled, and TCRdb retains in-frame clones only, with some absent. There are tens of thousands of clones in the sample; roughly 90% occur only once, and under 0.75% lies in the top ten. The specimen comprised CD4+ or CD8+ T cells sorted from blood, sampled in a trial of the OX40 agonist ivuxolimab. Every receptor here comes from an adult with an advanced solid tumor such as melanoma, head and neck, liver or kidney cancer.

The chain combines TRBV5-4 with TRBJ2-2; the D gene is possibly TRBD2 (5 bases). Germline CDR1 and CDR2: SGHNT and YYREEE (reference sequence). V lost 5 bases and J lost 3, with 14 bases in between. The CDR3 is made up of 15 amino acids. The CDR3 reads CASSVASSYTGELFF. In DNA, the CDR3 is TGTGCCAGCAGTGTTGCTAGCAGTTACACCGGGGAGCTGTTTTTT.

V is TRBV19 and J is TRBJ1-2; D gene unclear. Germline CDR1 reads LNHDA; CDR2 reads SQIVND (reference sequence). There are 15 residues in the CDR3. V was cut by 3 bases and J by 6 bases, with 17 bases left in between. The CDR3 is CASSITRELWNGYTF. The DNA of the CDR3 is TGTGCCAGTAGTATTACCAGAGAACTATGGAATGGCTACACCTTC.

The rearrangement joins TRBV5-6 to TRBJ2-1; D perhaps matches TRBD2 (7 bases). The CDR3 sequence is 15 residues long. The germline gives CDR1 SGHDT, CDR2 YYEEEE. Trimming cost V 4 bases and J 6 bases, with 17 bases left between them. This chain's CDR3 is CASSPGAGEGNEQFF. In DNA, the CDR3 is TGTGCCAGCAGCCCAGGGGCAGGGGAGGGCAATGAGCAGTTCTTC.

The chain employs TRBV5-1 and TRBJ2-3; D might be TRBD2 (5 bases). Trimming removed 0 bases at V and 0 bases at J, with 8 bases between. The germline gives CDR1 SGHRS, CDR2 YFSETQ. This CDR3 spans 15 amino acids. CDR3 loop: CASSLVRGSTDTQYF. For the CDR3, the DNA is TGCGCCAGCAGCTTGGTGCGCGGGAGCACAGATACGCAGTATTTT.

This clone was detected a few times. The J gene is TRBJ1-1, the V gene TRBV29-1, with D unresolved. The CDR3 extends over 10 amino acids. The V and J ends lost 7 bases and 1 base respectively, with 4 bases between them. Germline V lookup: CDR1 SQVTM, CDR2 ANQGSEA. CDR3 amino acids: CSGQNTEAFF. DNA for the CDR3: TGCAGCGGACAGAACACTGAAGCTTTCTTT.

The chain links TRBV2 to TRBJ2-5, with D possibly being TRBD1 or TRBD2 (6 bases each). This CDR3 spans 14 amino acids. Germline CDR1 reads SNHLY; CDR2 reads FYNNEI. V lost 5 bases to trimming and J lost 4 bases, with 14 bases between them. The CDR3 reads CASSLEGGGETQYF. CDR3 DNA: TGTGCCAGCAGTTTGGAAGGGGGAGGAGAGACCCAGTACTTC.

The chain couples TRBV7-8 to TRBJ1-5; 8 bases match TRBD1. Germline-derived CDR1 and CDR2 are SGHVS and FQNEAQ. The CDR3 covers 16 residues. The V gene end was trimmed by 5 bases and the J gene end by 1 base; junction bases not matched to a gene: 7. CDR3 sequence: CASSAHRGESNQPQHF. In DNA form, the CDR3 reads TGTGCCAGCAGCGCCCACAGGGGGGAAAGCAATCAGCCCCAGCATTTT.

This clone came up once. The gene calls are TRBV27 and TRBJ1-2, with D maybe TRBD1 (6 bases). Germline assignment: CDR1 MNHEY and CDR2 SMNVEV (reference sequence). Trimming pared 5 bases from V and 4 bases from J, leaving 17 bases between. CDR3 length equals 15 residues. CDR3 DNA: TGTGCCAGCAGTCCCCTCGGGGGGCGAGGCTATGGCTACACCTTC. This encodes CASSPLGGRGYGYTF.

V usage is TRBV27 and J usage is TRBJ1-1; D is ambiguous. Germline values: CDR1 MNHEY, CDR2 SMNVEV (reference sequence). The CDR3 is 13 residues long. The V end was cut by 3 bases, the J end by 5 bases, with 10 bases between. DNA of the CDR3: TGTGCCAGCAGTTTGAAGGCGTCGACTGAAGCTTTCTTT. This translates into CASSLKASTEAFF.

This clone ranks as medium-sized. The chain combines TRBV18 with TRBJ1-5, with 9 nucleotides matching TRBD1. After removal of 5 bases from V and 3 bases from J, the junction contained 11 bases not matched to a gene. The CDR3 is made up of 17 amino acids. Germline lookup yields CDR1 KGHSH and CDR2 LQKENI. CDR3 DNA: TGTGCCAGCTCAACGGGGGGACAGGGAGTTTCCAATCAGCCCCAGCATTTT. This gives the protein CASSTGGQGVSNQPQHF.

The rearrangement uses TRBV10-3 and TRBJ1-2; no clear D. The CDR3 is made up of 11 amino acids. With 4 bases removed from V and 3 bases from J, the gap between germline ends came to 3 bases. CDR1 ENHRY and CDR2 SYGVKD come from the germline V gene. CDR3 in amino acids: CAISGDYGYTF. The CDR3 coding sequence is TGTGCCATCAGTGGGGACTATGGCTACACCTTC.

The rearrangement uses TRBV10-3 and TRBJ1-1; D is unclear. Germline V lookup: CDR1 ENHRY, CDR2 SYGVKD. V lost 5 bases and J 8 bases, leaving 9 bases between the germline ends. The CDR3 sequence is 11 residues long. CDR3 nucleotides: TGTGCCATCAGTCCCGGAGGGGAAGCTTTCTTT. Amino acids: CAISPGGEAFF.

The gene calls are TRBV5-1 and TRBJ2-2; the D gene is possibly TRBD1 (6 bases). This CDR3 is 14 amino acids long. Looked up from germline, CDR1 is SGHRS and CDR2 is YFSETQ. Trimming removed 7 bases at V and 1 base at J, with 11 bases between. CDR3 residues: CASQTGLNTGELFF. CDR3 sequence (DNA): TGCGCCAGCCAAACAGGGTTGAACACCGGGGAGCTGTTTTTT.

V gene TRBV7-8 combines with J gene TRBJ2-5; 9 bases are shared with TRBD1. Germline V gene sequence: CDR1 SGHVS, CDR2 FQNEAQ. V shed 4 bases and J 2 bases; nucleotides not matched to a gene: 5. The CDR3 totals 15 residues. The CDR3 loop is CASSYPTGGQETQYF. CDR3 bases: TGTGCCAGCAGCTACCCGACAGGGGGTCAAGAGACCCAGTACTTC.

V usage is TRBV18 and J usage is TRBJ2-7, with D unclear. From germline, CDR1 is KGHSH and CDR2 LQKENI. Trimming stripped 3 bases from V and 4 bases from J, with 13 bases between. The CDR3 extends over 14 amino acids. CDR3 coding DNA: TGTGCCAGCTCACCTTCCGGTGTTCGTTACGAGCAGTACTTC. Protein sequence: CASSPSGVRYEQYF.

The V call is TRBV2, the J call TRBJ1-5; the D gene is possibly TRBD1 (5 bases). Trimming shortened V by 3 bases and J by 6 bases, and 9 bases separated the two germline ends. The CDR3 has 13 residues. Germline CDR1 reads SNHLY; CDR2 reads FYNNEI. In nucleotides, the CDR3 is TGTGCCAGCAGTGATGGGGGGGGTCAGCCCCAGCATTTT. It encodes CASSDGGGQPQHF. Drawing the rest from reference TRBV2 and TRBJ1-5, the complete variable domain is EPEVTQTPSHQVTQMGQEVILRCVPISNHLYFYWYRQILGQKVEFLVSFYNNEISEKSEIFDDQFSVERPDGSNFTLKIRSTKLEDSAMYFCASSDGGGQPQHFGDGTRLSIL.

The chain is built from TRBV29-1 and TRBJ1-4; D is uncertain. Trimming cost V 5 bases and J 2 bases, with 12 bases left between them. Per germline, CDR1 SQVTM and CDR2 ANQGSEA. The CDR3 runs 14 residues. Here the CDR3 DNA reads TGCAGCGTTTCTTTCGGAGACACTAATGAAAAACTGTTTTTT. Its translation: CSVSFGDTNEKLFF.

The V call is TRBV10-3, the J call TRBJ2-2; D is unclear. V was clipped by 7 bases and J by 1 base, with 13 bases between them. The V gene's germline CDR1 is ENHRY and CDR2 SYGVKD. The CDR3 runs to 15 residues. The CDR3 loop is CAIKSGLQNTGELFF. The CDR3 bases are TGTGCCATCAAGAGTGGGCTACAGAACACCGGGGAGCTGTTTTTT.

On this clone itself: The junction departs from germline at one end; a sequencing error may be responsible. This chain links TRBV7-7 with TRBJ2-7; D is undetermined. From germline, CDR1 is SSHAT and CDR2 FNYEAQ (reference sequence). CDR3 size: 15 residues. This chain's CDR3 is CASSMGPDTFYEQYF. The CDR3 DNA sequence: TGTGCTAGCAGCATGGGCCCCGACACCTTCTACGAGCAGTACTTC.

This clone is a singleton in its sample. The CDR3 loop is CASSLDGPRSGGELFF. The CDR3 region has the DNA TGTGCCAGCAGCTTAGATGGCCCCCGGTCCGGCGGGGAGCTGTTTTTT. V gene TRBV11-3 combines with J gene TRBJ2-2, with D hard to call. V lost 0 bases, J lost 7 bases, and 15 bases lay in between. The CDR3 covers 16 residues. Germline V gene data show CDR1 as SGHNT and CDR2 as YENEEA.

This chain links TRBV5-5 with TRBJ2-3; the match to TRBD2 covers 9 bases. V lost 4 bases, J lost 1 base, and 7 bases stayed unmatched. The CDR3 contains 16 residues. Per the germline V gene, CDR1 is SGHKS and CDR2 is YYEKEE (reference sequence). The CDR3 loop reads CASSPLTSGGTDTQYF. CDR3 in DNA: TGTGCCAGCAGCCCCCTGACTAGCGGTGGCACAGATACGCAGTATTTT.

Here the CDR3 DNA reads TGTGCCAGTAGGTCGGGAACGAACACCGGGGAGCTGTTTTTT. Translated, it gives CASRSGTNTGELFF. The genes are TRBV19 and TRBJ2-2; a possible D gene is TRBD2 (5 bases). CDR1 is LNHDA, CDR2 SQIVND, per germline (reference sequence). This CDR3 has 14 residues. Trimming removed 6 bases at V and 0 bases at J, with 8 bases between.

The V and J genes are TRBV5-4 and TRBJ2-7, with D possibly being TRBD1 or TRBD2 (5 bases each). This CDR3 spans 14 amino acids. Germline V CDR1 and CDR2: SGHNT, YYREEE (reference sequence). V shed 4 bases and J shed 5 bases, with 16 bases lying between them. CDR3 DNA sequence: TGTGCCAGCAGCCCCACACGGGGCCTGAACGAGCAGTACTTC. Protein sequence: CASSPTRGLNEQYF.